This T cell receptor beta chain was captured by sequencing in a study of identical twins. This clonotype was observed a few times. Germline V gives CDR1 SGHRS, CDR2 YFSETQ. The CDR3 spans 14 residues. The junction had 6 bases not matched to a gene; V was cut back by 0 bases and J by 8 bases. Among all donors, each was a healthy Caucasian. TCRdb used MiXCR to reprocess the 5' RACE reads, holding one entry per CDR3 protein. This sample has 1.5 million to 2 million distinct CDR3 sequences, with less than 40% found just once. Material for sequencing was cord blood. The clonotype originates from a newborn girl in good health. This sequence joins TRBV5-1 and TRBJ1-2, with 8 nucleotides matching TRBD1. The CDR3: CASSLEWTGRGYTF. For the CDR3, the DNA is TGCGCCAGCAGCTTGGAATGGACAGGGAGGGGCTACACCTTC.